This is a list of T cell receptor beta chains from one sample in a study of cytomegalovirus exposure and HLA in healthy donors. Profiling relied on immunoSEQ multiplex PCR, and the TCRdb table lists in-frame clones only, not all of them. This sample's table has just over 200,000 clones. Sequencing input: PBMCs. The origin of the receptors is a girl aged 2-9 years in good health and CMV-seropositive. Both conserved end residues are part of each CDR3. Fields, in order: D gene, J gene, V gene, CDR3 DNA, CDR3 protein. The D gene is left open where the match is weak.

d_call: TRBD2
j_call: TRBJ2-7
v_call: TRBV9
cdr3_nt: TGTGCCAGCAGCGAGGGGACTAGCGACCTAAACTTAAGGTACGAGCAGTACTTC
cdr3_aa: CASSEGTSDLNLRYEQYF

d_call: TRBD1
j_call: TRBJ2-6
v_call: TRBV6-4
cdr3_nt: TGTGCCAGCAGTGACCGGGACAGGTACTCTGGGGCCAACGTCCTGACTTTC
cdr3_aa: CASSDRDRYSGANVLTF

d_call: .
j_call: TRBJ2-6
v_call: TRBV6-6
cdr3_nt: TGTGCCAGCAGAAGGACAGCCTCTGGGGCCAACGTCCTGACTTTC
cdr3_aa: CASRRTASGANVLTF

d_call: TRBD2
j_call: TRBJ2-1
v_call: TRBV7-6
cdr3_nt: TGTGCCAGCAGCCCGATTAGCGGGGTCTCCGACAGTGAGCAGTTCTTC
cdr3_aa: CASSPISGVSDSEQFF

d_call: .
j_call: TRBJ1-5
v_call: TRBV5-3
cdr3_nt: TGTGCCAGAAGCTTGGCCAGACAAGGTCAGCCCCAGCATTTT
cdr3_aa: CARSLARQGQPQHF

d_call: TRBD2
j_call: TRBJ2-7
v_call: TRBV30
cdr3_nt: TGTGCCTGCAACAACCCCGGGACTATTTTTCACGAGCAGTACTTC
cdr3_aa: CACNNPGTIFHEQYF

d_call: TRBD1
j_call: TRBJ1-5
v_call: TRBV29-1
cdr3_nt: TGCAGCGTTGGGACAGGGGCAAGCAATCAGCCCCAGCATTTT
cdr3_aa: CSVGTGASNQPQHF

d_call: TRBD2
j_call: TRBJ2-3
v_call: TRBV9
cdr3_nt: TGTGCCAGCATCAGGACTAGCGGGAGTAAAAATACGCAGTATTTT
cdr3_aa: CASIRTSGSKNTQYF

d_call: TRBD2
j_call: TRBJ2-7
v_call: TRBV6-9
cdr3_nt: TGTGCCAGCAGTCCCCAGGGACTAGCGGCCCTTTACGAGCAGTACTTC
cdr3_aa: CASSPQGLAALYEQYF

d_call: .
j_call: TRBJ1-1
v_call: TRBV18
cdr3_nt: TGTGCCAGCTCACCAAGGGAGACTGAAGCTTTCTTT
cdr3_aa: CASSPRETEAFF

d_call: TRBD2
j_call: TRBJ2-1
v_call: TRBV2
cdr3_nt: TGTGCCAGCAGCTTAGCGGGAGGAAACTACAATGAGCAGTTCTTC
cdr3_aa: CASSLAGGNYNEQFF

d_call: .
j_call: TRBJ2-7
v_call: TRBV28
cdr3_nt: TGTGCCAGCACCAAGGGGGACTACGAGCAGTACTTC
cdr3_aa: CASTKGDYEQYF

d_call: TRBD1
j_call: TRBJ1-4
v_call: TRBV25-1
cdr3_nt: TGTGCCAGCAGTGAATCCGGGACAGGGCTGAGGGAAAAACTGTTTTTT
cdr3_aa: CASSESGTGLREKLFF

d_call: .
j_call: TRBJ1-2
v_call: TRBV18
cdr3_nt: TGTGCCAGCTCACCAAACCAGGGGTACTATGGCTACACCTTC
cdr3_aa: CASSPNQGYYGYTF

d_call: TRBD2
j_call: TRBJ2-7
v_call: TRBV5-1
cdr3_nt: TGCGCCAGCAGATCGGGACTAGCGGGATTCTACGAGCAGTACTTC
cdr3_aa: CASRSGLAGFYEQYF

d_call: TRBD1
j_call: TRBJ2-3
v_call: TRBV11-2
cdr3_nt: TGTGCCAGCACTTCCAGACGGGACAGATACACAGATACGCAGTATTTT
cdr3_aa: CASTSRRDRYTDTQYF

d_call: .
j_call: TRBJ2-7
v_call: TRBV5-4
cdr3_nt: TGTGCCAGCAGCTCTGGCACATTTTACGAGCAGTACTTC
cdr3_aa: CASSSGTFYEQYF

d_call: .
j_call: TRBJ2-1
v_call: TRBV6-6
cdr3_nt: TGTGCCAGCAGTTACGCGGAGAATGAGCAGTTCTTC
cdr3_aa: CASSYAENEQFF

d_call: .
j_call: TRBJ2-1
v_call: TRBV5-6
cdr3_nt: TGTGCCAGCAGCCCCGGAGTGAGCTCCTACAATGAGCAGTTCTTC
cdr3_aa: CASSPGVSSYNEQFF